The 20 T cell receptor beta chains reported below all come from one sample, sequenced in a study of blood T cell repertoires in COVID-19. Using immunoSEQ multiplex PCR, the repertoire was profiled, and TCRdb retains in-frame clones only, with some absent. The sample holds around 290,000 clones; about nine tenths are singletons and the top ten take 1.7%. The sequenced sample consisted of PBMCs or T cells enriched from blood (not recorded which). All receptors come from a woman in her thirties or forties who had recovered from COVID-19.

The V call is TRBV30, the J call TRBJ1-1; 9 bases match TRBD1. CDR1 GTSNPN and CDR2 SVGIG come from the germline V gene (reference sequence). Germline trimming cut 2 bases from V and 4 bases from J; bases unmatched to any gene: 14. This CDR3 contains 17 residues. The CDR3 loop is CAWSRTGVVRKGTEAFF. The CDR3, as DNA: TGTGCCTGGAGTAGGACAGGGGTCGTTCGAAAGGGCACTGAAGCTTTCTTT.

The chain recombines TRBV12-5 with TRBJ2-7; 7 bases map to TRBD2. V lost 5 bases to trimming and J lost 2 bases; unmatched junction nucleotides: 3. Germline V gene data show CDR1 as LGHNT and CDR2 as FRNRAP. The CDR3 runs to 13 residues. CDR3 sequence: CASGLAVAYEQYF. CDR3 in DNA: TGTGCTAGTGGTCTAGCGGTTGCCTACGAGCAGTACTTC.

The V and J genes are TRBV5-1 and TRBJ1-1, with D possibly being TRBD1 (5 bases). The V gene lost 0 bases and the J gene lost 8 bases, with 8 bases spanning the gap. This CDR3 is 12 amino acids long. Germline CDR1 SGHRS, CDR2 YFSETQ. The CDR3 here is CASSLGQGEAFF. The CDR3 DNA sequence: TGCGCCAGCAGCTTGGGGCAGGGAGAAGCTTTCTTT.

V is TRBV2 and J is TRBJ1-3, with 7 positions matching TRBD1. CDR3 length equals 16 residues. Germline V gene lookup returns CDR1 SNHLY and CDR2 FYNNEI. J lost 0 bases, V lost 5 bases, and 7 bases had no gene match. CDR3 bases: TGTGCCAGCAGTCAACAGGGGAGCCTCTCTGGAAACACCATATATTTT. Translation: CASSQQGSLSGNTIYF. Full variable domain (remainder filled in from reference TRBV2 and TRBJ1-3): EPEVTQTPSHQVTQMGQEVILRCVPISNHLYFYWYRQILGQKVEFLVSFYNNEISEKSEIFDDQFSVERPDGSNFTLKIRSTKLEDSAMYFCASSQQGSLSGNTIYFGEGSWLTVV.

This rearrangement joins TRBV18 to TRBJ2-3, with TRBD1 matching 9 bases. Per the germline V gene, CDR1 is KGHSH and CDR2 is LQKENI. The CDR3 loop spans 18 amino acids. V was pared by 4 bases and J by 3 bases, with 14 bases of the junction left unmatched. The DNA for the CDR3 is TGTGCCAGCTCACGCGGGACAGGGACACTCTCCAGTACAGATACGCAGTATTTT. This sequence encodes CASSRGTGTLSSTDTQYF. The whole variable domain, remainder taken from reference TRBV18 and TRBJ2-3, is NAGVMQNPRHLVRRRGQEARLRCSPMKGHSHVYWYRQLPEEGLKFMVYLQKENIIDESGMPKERFSAEFPKEGPSILRIQQVVRGDSAAYFCASSRGTGTLSSTDTQYFGPGTRLTVL.

The chain combines TRBV7-2 with TRBJ2-1; maybe TRBD2 (6 bases). The CDR3 has 16 residues. The V end was cut by 3 bases, the J end by 4 bases, with 16 bases between. The V gene's germline CDR1 is SGHTA and CDR2 FQGNSA. The chain's CDR3 is CASSFPGSGVYNEQFF. The CDR3 nucleotides read TGTGCCAGCAGCTTCCCGGGTAGCGGAGTTTACAATGAGCAGTTCTTC.

V usage is TRBV7-2 and J usage is TRBJ2-1; perhaps TRBD1 as D (5 bases). The CDR3 loop spans 15 amino acids. Trimming pared 5 bases from V and 5 bases from J, leaving 16 bases between. Germline V gives CDR1 SGHTA, CDR2 FQGNSA. The CDR3 region has the DNA TGTGCCAGCAGCCTCAGCCCGACAGCTGACAATGAGCAGTTCTTC. Its translation: CASSLSPTADNEQFF.

The chain uses TRBV29-1 and TRBJ1-1; 8 bases fit TRBD1. The V segment lost 0 bases and the J segment 7 bases; nucleotides outside the gene matches: 4. Per germline, CDR1 SQVTM and CDR2 ANQGSEA. The CDR3 covers 13 residues. Here the CDR3 reads CSVEDRTGREAFF. The CDR3 nucleotides are TGCAGCGTTGAAGATCGGACAGGGCGTGAAGCTTTCTTT. The complete variable domain, with remaining parts taken from reference TRBV29-1 and TRBJ1-1, reads SAVISQKPSRDICQRGTSLTIQCQVDSQVTMMFWYRQQPGQSLTLIATANQGSEATYESGFVIDKFPISRPNLTFSTLTVSNMSPEDSSIYLCSVEDRTGREAFFGQGTRLTVV.

In this sample, this clone turned up a few times. This chain uses TRBV4-2 with TRBJ2-5, with TRBD2 identical over 11 bases. From germline, CDR1 is LGHNA and CDR2 YNFKEQ. V gave up 1 base and J gave up 2 bases; unmatched junction bases: 3. The CDR3 is made up of 16 amino acids. The CDR3 DNA reads TGTGCCAGCAGCCAAGGACTAGCGGGAACACAAGAGACCCAGTACTTC. This sequence encodes CASSQGLAGTQETQYF.

The chain links TRBV7-8 to TRBJ2-1; D unclear. The CDR3 is 12 amino acids. CDR1 SGHVS and CDR2 FQNEAQ come from the germline V gene. The V end was cut by 5 bases, the J end by 3 bases, with 5 bases between. The CDR3 reads CASSHGYNEQFF. DNA of the CDR3: TGTGCCAGCAGCCACGGCTACAATGAGCAGTTCTTC.

The chain has TRBV6-5 and TRBJ2-6; D is perhaps TRBD2 (6 bases). The germline CDR1 and CDR2 sequences are MNHEY and SVGAGI. Trimming stripped 7 bases from V and 0 bases from J, with 7 bases between. This CDR3 has 14 amino acids. The CDR3 loop reads CASTGVSGANVLTF. The CDR3 DNA sequence: TGTGCCAGCACGGGGGTCTCTGGGGCCAACGTCCTGACTTTC.

The chain couples TRBV4-1 to TRBJ1-4, with a tentative D call TRBD1 (6 bases). The CDR3 is 14 amino acids. V was shortened by 0 bases and J by 8 bases, with 10 bases between the two germline ends. CDR1 is MGHRA, CDR2 YSYEKL, per germline. The CDR3 DNA reads as TGCGCCAGCAGCCAAGATAATAGGGGGGAAAAACTGTTTTTT. Translation: CASSQDNRGEKLFF.

The chain uses TRBV3-1 (or the pseudogene TRBV3-2) and TRBJ1-2, with D possibly being TRBD1 (6 bases). V lost 5 bases to trimming and J lost 0 bases, with 13 bases between them. This CDR3 has 15 amino acids. Looked up from germline, CDR1 is LGHDT and CDR2 is YNNKEL (reference sequence). DNA of the CDR3: TGTGCCAGCAGCTACAGGGAAACCCCTAACTATGGCTACACCTTC. This sequence encodes CASSYRETPNYGYTF.

V and J are TRBV5-1 and TRBJ2-5; the D gene is possibly TRBD2 (6 bases). V lost 7 bases, J lost 4 bases, and 14 bases lay in between. The CDR3 loop spans 13 amino acids. The germline V gene encodes CDR1 SGHRS and CDR2 YFSETQ. The CDR3 spells CASRSAEGETQYF. In nucleotides, the CDR3 is TGCGCCAGCCGCTCCGCGGAGGGAGAGACCCAGTACTTC.

This clone was seen just once. V gene TRBV29-1 combines with J gene TRBJ1-2; possible D gene TRBD1, 6 bases. The germline V gene encodes CDR1 SQVTM and CDR2 ANQGSEA. The V gene lost 6 bases and the J gene lost 3 bases, with 26 bases spanning the gap. The CDR3 length is 17 residues. The CDR3 sequence: CSVGPQGPGLFHYGYTF. The DNA for the CDR3 is TGCAGCGTGGGTCCGCAGGGGCCCGGGCTATTCCACTATGGCTACACCTTC.

This chain links TRBV5-8 with TRBJ1-1; TRBD1 matches 7 bases. The J segment lost 3 bases and the V segment lost 6 bases, leaving 14 bases of the junction unmatched. The CDR3 has 16 amino acids. Per germline, CDR1 SGHTS and CDR2 YDEGEE. The CDR3 sequence is CASKYETGIRDTEAFF. CDR3 DNA sequence: TGTGCCAGCAAGTACGAGACAGGGATAAGGGACACTGAAGCTTTCTTT.

The chain has TRBV4-2 and TRBJ1-3; 9 positions match TRBD1. Trimming removed 4 bases from V and 0 bases from J; junction bases left unmatched: 7. This CDR3 contains 17 residues. The germline gives CDR1 LGHNA, CDR2 YNFKEQ. This CDR3 reads CASSLEGQGLSGNTIYF. DNA for the CDR3: TGTGCCAGCAGCCTAGAGGGACAGGGCCTCTCTGGAAACACCATATATTTT.

On this clone itself: The sample holds other DNA sequences that translate to the same CDR3. This chain links TRBV14 with TRBJ1-1; D not resolved. In germline, CDR1 is SGHDN, CDR2 FVKESK. V lost 1 base and J lost 0, with 3 bases in between. The CDR3 has 13 amino acids. Written as DNA, the CDR3 is TGTGCCAGCAGCCAAGCCTTGAACACTGAAGCTTTCTTT. Amino acid sequence: CASSQALNTEAFF.

In this sample, this clone turned up a few times. The chain combines TRBV5-1 with TRBJ1-1, with D hard to call. CDR3 length: 14 amino acids. Germline CDR1 is SGHRS and CDR2 is YFSETQ. V lost 0 bases, J lost 3 bases, and 9 bases lay in between. The CDR3 bases are TGCGCCAGCAGCTTGGCCCCCCGAGACACTGAAGCTTTCTTT. Translating gives CASSLAPRDTEAFF.

This sequence joins TRBV27 and TRBJ2-7, with TRBD1 matching over 8 bases. Germline CDR1 and CDR2: MNHEY and SMNVEV (reference sequence). The CDR3 is 14 amino acids. V shed 5 bases and J 1 base; nucleotides not matched to a gene: 4. The CDR3 DNA is TGTGCCAGCAGTGCTCGGGACAGGTCCTACGAGCAGTACTTC. It yields the protein CASSARDRSYEQYF.